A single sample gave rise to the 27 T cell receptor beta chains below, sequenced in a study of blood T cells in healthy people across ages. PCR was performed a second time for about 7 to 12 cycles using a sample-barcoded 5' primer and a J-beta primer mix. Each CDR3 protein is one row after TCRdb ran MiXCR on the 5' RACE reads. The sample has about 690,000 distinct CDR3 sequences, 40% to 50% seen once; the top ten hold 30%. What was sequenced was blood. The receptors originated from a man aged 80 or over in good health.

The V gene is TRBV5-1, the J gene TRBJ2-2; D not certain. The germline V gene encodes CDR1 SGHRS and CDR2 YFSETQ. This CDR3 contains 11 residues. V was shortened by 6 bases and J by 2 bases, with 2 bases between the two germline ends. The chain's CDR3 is CASTNTGELFF. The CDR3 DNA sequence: TGCGCCAGCACCAACACCGGGGAGCTGTTTTTT.

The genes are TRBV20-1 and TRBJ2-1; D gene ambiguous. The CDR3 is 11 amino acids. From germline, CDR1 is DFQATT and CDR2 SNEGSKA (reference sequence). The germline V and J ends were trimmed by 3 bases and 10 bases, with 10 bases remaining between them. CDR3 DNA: TGCAGTGCTAGTTTTTGGAACGAGCAGTTCTTC. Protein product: CSASFWNEQFF.

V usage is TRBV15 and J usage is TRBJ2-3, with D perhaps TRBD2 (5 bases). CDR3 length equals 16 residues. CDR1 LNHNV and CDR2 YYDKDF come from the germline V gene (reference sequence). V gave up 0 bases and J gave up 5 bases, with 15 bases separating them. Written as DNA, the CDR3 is TGTGCCACCAGCAGAGATCAACGGGGTAGGGAAGATACGCAGTATTTT. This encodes CATSRDQRGREDTQYF.

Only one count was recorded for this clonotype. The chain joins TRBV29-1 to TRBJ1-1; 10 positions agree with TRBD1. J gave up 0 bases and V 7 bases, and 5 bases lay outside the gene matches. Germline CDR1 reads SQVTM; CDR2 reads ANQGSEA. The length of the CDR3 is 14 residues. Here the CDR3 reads CSGRGTGVNTEAFF. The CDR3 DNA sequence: TGCAGCGGTAGAGGGACAGGGGTGAACACTGAAGCTTTCTTT.

CDR3 nucleotides: TGTGCCAGCAGCCACCCAATGGGAAGCGGGAAGAGTATAGATACGCAGTATTTT. Its translation is CASSHPMGSGKSIDTQYF. J is TRBJ2-3 and V is TRBV7-2, with 7 positions matching TRBD2. With V trimmed by 5 bases and J by 5 bases, 19 bases remained unmatched. This CDR3 is 18 amino acids long. Germline CDR1 reads SGHTA; CDR2 reads FQGNSA.

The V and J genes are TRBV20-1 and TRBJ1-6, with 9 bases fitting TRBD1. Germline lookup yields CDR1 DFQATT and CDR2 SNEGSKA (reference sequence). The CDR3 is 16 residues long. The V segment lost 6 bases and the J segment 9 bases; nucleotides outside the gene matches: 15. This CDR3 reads CSAPEKGTGLRSPLHF. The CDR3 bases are TGCAGTGCCCCGGAAAAAGGGACAGGGCTACGTTCACCCCTCCACTTT.

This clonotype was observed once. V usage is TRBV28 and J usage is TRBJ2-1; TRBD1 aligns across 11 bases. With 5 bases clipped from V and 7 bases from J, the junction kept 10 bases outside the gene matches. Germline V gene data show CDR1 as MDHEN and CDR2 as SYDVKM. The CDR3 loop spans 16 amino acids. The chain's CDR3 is CASSEWGTGGRNEQFF. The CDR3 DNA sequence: TGTGCCAGCAGTGAGTGGGGGACAGGGGGTAGGAATGAGCAGTTCTTC.

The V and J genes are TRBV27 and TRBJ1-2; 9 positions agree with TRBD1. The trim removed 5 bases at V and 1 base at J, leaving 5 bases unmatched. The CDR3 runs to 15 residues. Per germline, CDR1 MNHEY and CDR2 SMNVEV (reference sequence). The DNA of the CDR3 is TGTGCCAGCAGTGCGGGGACAGGGATTAACTATGGCTACACCTTC. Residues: CASSAGTGINYGYTF.

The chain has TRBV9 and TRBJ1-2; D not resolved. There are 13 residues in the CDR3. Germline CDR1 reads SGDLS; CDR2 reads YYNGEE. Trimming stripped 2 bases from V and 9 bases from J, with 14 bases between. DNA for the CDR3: TGTGCCAGCAGCGTCCGGAGACCACGAAGCTACACCTTC. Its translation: CASSVRRPRSYTF.

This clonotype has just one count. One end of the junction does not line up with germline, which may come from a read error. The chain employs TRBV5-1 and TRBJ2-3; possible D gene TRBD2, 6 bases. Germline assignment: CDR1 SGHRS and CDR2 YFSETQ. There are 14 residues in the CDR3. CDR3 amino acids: CAGSQRVNTDTQYF. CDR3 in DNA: TGCGCCGGCAGCCAGCGGGTTAACACAGATACGCAGTATTTT.

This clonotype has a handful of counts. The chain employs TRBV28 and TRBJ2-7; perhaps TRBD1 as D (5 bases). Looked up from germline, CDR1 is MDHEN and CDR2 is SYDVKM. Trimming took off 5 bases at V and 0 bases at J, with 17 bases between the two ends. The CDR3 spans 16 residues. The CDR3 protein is CASSLTILTDSYEQYF. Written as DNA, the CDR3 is TGTGCCAGCAGTCTAACTATATTGACAGACTCCTACGAGCAGTACTTC.

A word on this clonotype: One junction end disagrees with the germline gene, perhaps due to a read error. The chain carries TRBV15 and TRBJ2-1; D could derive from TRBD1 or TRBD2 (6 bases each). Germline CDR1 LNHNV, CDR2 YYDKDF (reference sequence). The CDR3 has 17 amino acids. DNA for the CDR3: TGTGCCACCAGCAGAGAAGGGTCCGGGGGCCTCAACAATGAGCGGTTCTTC. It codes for CATSREGSGGLNNERFF.

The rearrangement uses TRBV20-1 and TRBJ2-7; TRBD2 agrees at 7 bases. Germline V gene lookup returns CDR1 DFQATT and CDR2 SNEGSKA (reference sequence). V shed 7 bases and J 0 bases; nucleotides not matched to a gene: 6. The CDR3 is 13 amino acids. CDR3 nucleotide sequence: TGCAGTGGAAGGGGAGGGTACTCCTACGAGCAGTACTTC. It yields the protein CSGRGGYSYEQYF.

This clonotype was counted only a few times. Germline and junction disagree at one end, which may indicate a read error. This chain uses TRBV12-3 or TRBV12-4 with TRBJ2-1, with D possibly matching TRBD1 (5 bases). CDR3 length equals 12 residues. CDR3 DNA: TGTGCCAGCAGTTTGCAGGACAATGAGCAGTTCTTT. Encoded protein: CASSLQDNEQFF.

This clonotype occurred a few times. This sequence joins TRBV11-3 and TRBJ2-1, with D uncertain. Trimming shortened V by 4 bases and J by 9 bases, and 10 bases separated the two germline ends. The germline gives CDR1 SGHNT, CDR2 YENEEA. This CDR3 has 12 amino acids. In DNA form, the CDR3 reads TGTGCCAGCAGCTCGTACATTAGTGAGCAGTTCTTC. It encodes CASSSYISEQFF.

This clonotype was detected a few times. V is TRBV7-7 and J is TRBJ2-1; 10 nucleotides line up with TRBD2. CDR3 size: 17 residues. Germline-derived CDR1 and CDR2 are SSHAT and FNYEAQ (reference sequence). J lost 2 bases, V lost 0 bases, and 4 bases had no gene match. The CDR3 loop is CASSLASGGSTYNEQFF. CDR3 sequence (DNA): TGTGCCAGCAGCTTAGCTAGCGGGGGGTCAACCTACAATGAGCAGTTCTTC.

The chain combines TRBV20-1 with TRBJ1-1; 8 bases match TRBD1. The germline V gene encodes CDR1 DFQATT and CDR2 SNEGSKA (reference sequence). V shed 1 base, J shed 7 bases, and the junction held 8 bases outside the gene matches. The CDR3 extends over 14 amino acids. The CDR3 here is CSARARTGTDEAFF. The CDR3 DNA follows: TGCAGTGCTAGAGCGCGGACAGGGACAGATGAAGCTTTCTTT.

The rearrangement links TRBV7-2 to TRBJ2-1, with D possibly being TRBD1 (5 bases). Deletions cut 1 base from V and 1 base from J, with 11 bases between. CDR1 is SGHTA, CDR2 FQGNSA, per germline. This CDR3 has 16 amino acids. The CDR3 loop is CASSLEGMGSYNEQFF. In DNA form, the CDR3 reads TGTGCCAGCAGCTTAGAGGGGATGGGGTCCTACAATGAGCAGTTCTTC.

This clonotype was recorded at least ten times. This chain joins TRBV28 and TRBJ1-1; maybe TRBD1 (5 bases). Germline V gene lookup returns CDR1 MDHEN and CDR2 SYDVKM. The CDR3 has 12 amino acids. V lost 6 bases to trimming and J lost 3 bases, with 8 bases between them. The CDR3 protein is CASRPQDTEAFF. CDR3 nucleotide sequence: TGTGCCAGCAGACCACAGGACACTGAAGCTTTCTTT. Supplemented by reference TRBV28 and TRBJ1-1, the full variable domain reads DVKVTQSSRYLVKRTGEKVFLECVQDMDHENMFWYRQDPGLGLRLIYFSYDVKMKEKGDIPEGYSVSREKKERFSLILESASTNQTSMYLCASRPQDTEAFFGQGTRLTVV.

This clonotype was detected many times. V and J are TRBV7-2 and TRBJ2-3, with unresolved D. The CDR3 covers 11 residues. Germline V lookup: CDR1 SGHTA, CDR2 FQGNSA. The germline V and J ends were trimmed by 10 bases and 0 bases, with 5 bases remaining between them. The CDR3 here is CATSSTDTQYF. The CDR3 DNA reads TGTGCCACCTCTAGCACAGATACGCAGTATTTT.

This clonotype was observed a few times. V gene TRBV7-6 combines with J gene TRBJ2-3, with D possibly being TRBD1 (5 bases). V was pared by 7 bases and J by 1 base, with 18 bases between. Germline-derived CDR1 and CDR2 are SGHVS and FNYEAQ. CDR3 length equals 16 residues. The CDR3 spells CASTQGAAGRTDTQYF. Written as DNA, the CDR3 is TGTGCCAGCACCCAAGGGGCGGCAGGGCGCACAGATACGCAGTATTTT. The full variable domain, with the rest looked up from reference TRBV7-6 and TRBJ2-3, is GAGVSQSPRYKVTKRGQDVALRCDPISGHVSLYWYRQALGQGPEFLTYFNYEAQQDKSGLPNDRFSAERPEGSISTLTIQRTEQRDSAMYRCASTQGAAGRTDTQYFGPGTRLTVL.

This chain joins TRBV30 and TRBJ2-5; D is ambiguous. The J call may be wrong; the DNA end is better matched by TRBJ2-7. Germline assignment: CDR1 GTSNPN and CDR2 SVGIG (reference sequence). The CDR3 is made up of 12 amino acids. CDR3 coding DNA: TGTGCCTGGATATCTGGCAGATACGAGCAGTACTTC. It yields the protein CAWISGRYEQYF.

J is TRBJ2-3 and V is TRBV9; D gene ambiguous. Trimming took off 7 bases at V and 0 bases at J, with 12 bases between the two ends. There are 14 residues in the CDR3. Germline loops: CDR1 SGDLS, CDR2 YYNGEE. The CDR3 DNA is TGTGCCAGCTCGCCGGAGCCTAGCACAGATACGCAGTATTTT. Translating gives CASSPEPSTDTQYF. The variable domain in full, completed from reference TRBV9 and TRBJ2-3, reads DSGVTQTPKHLITATGQRVTLRCSPRSGDLSVYWYQQSLDQGLQFLIQYYNGEERAKGNILERFSAQQFPDLHSELNLSSLELGDSALYFCASSPEPSTDTQYFGPGTRLTVL.

The CDR3 nucleotides are TGCAGTGCCAACCCCGGGACTAGCGGGCGGATCGAGCAGTACTTC. This translates into CSANPGTSGRIEQYF. The J gene is TRBJ2-5, the V gene TRBV20-1; TRBD2 agrees at 12 bases. Matching the DNA end better, TRBJ2-7 makes the J call doubtful. This CDR3 region has 15 residues. Germline lookup yields CDR1 DFQATT and CDR2 SNEGSKA (reference sequence).

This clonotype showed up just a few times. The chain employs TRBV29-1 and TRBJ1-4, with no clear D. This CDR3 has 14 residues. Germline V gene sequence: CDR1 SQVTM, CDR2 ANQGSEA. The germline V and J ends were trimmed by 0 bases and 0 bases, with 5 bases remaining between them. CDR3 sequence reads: CSVEEFATNEKLFF. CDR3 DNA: TGCAGCGTTGAAGAATTTGCAACTAATGAAAAACTGTTTTTT.

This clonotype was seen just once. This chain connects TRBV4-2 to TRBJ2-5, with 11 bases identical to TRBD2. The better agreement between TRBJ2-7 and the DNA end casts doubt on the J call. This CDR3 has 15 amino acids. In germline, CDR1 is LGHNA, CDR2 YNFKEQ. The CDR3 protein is CASSLTTSGKDEQYF. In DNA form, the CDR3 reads TGTGCCAGCAGTTTAACGACTAGCGGGAAGGACGAGCAGTACTTC.

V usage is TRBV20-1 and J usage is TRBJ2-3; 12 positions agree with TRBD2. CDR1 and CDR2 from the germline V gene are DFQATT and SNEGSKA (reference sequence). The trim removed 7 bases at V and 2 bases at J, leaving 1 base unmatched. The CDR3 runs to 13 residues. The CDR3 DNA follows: TGCAGTGGACTAGCGGGAGCCACAGATACGCAGTATTTT. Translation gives CSGLAGATDTQYF.